These T cell receptor beta chains were read from a single sample in a study of blood T cell repertoires in COVID-19. Sequencing was performed with immunoSEQ multiplex PCR; in TCRdb, only in-frame clones are kept and a portion is missing. The data contain some 250,000 clones, about three quarters of them singletons. The sample was peripheral blood. These receptor sequences come from a woman of 80 years or more with acute or convalescent COVID-19. The CDR3 runs from the conserved cysteine through the conserved F or W. D genes are given only for firm matches. Size values are once, few and many counts, or a class for expanded clones, and some rows have none.

clone_size | d_call | j_call | v_call | cdr3_nt | cdr3_aa
- | TRBD1 | TRBJ2-2 | TRBV10-3 | TGTGCCATCAGTGGGACAGGTGGGCACACCGGGGAGCTGTTTTTT | CAISGTGGHTGELFF
- | - | TRBJ2-4 | TRBV30 | TGTGCCTGGAGTGTACAAGGGGTACTAGCCAAAAACATTCAGTACTTC | CAWSVQGVLAKNIQYF
- | - | TRBJ1-2 | TRBV3-1/TRBV3-2 | TGTGCCAGCAGCCTCAGGGATGGCTACACCTTC | CASSLRDGYTF
- | - | TRBJ2-5 | TRBV5-5 | TGTGCCAGCAGCTTGGATCCTCTTCCTCGGGAGACCCAGTACTTC | CASSLDPLPRETQYF
- | TRBD1 | TRBJ1-1 | TRBV5-1 | TGCGCCAGCAGAAGGACAGGGAACGGGAACACTGAAGCTTTCTTT | CASRRTGNGNTEAFF
- | - | TRBJ2-5 | TRBV6-1 | TGTGCCAGCAGTCCCGGAGAGACCCAGTACTTC | CASSPGETQYF
- | TRBD2 | TRBJ2-3 | TRBV6-2/TRBV6-3 | TGTGCCAGCAGCCTGACTAGCGTCACAGATACGCAGTATTTT | CASSLTSVTDTQYF
- | TRBD2 | TRBJ2-4 | TRBV6-2/TRBV6-3 | TGTGCCAGCAGTTTGCGACCCGGGACTAGCGGGAGAGGGGCCAAAAACATTCAGTACTTC | CASSLRPGTSGRGAKNIQYF
- | - | TRBJ2-7 | TRBV7-9 | TGTGCCAGCAGCTCACTTTCCTACGAGCAGTACTTC | CASSSLSYEQYF
- | - | TRBJ2-7 | TRBV29-1 | TGCAGCGTTGAAAAACAGGGATCGCCCTACGAGCAGTACTTC | CSVEKQGSPYEQYF
- | - | TRBJ2-6 | TRBV2 | TGTGCCAGCAGGTACTCTGGGGCCAACGTCCTGACTTTC | CASRYSGANVLTF
- | - | TRBJ2-4 | TRBV7-6 | TGTGCCAGCAGCCAACCCGATGACAGGCGTCAGTACTTC | CASSQPDDRRQYF
- | - | TRBJ1-1 | TRBV5-8 | TGTGCCAGCAGCTTGGGACTTCGAAACACTGAAGCTTTCTTT | CASSLGLRNTEAFF
once | TRBD2 | TRBJ2-7 | TRBV6-5 | TGTGCCACCCTTCCGACTAGCGGGGGGGCGGGGGAGCAGTACTTC | CATLPTSGGAGEQYF
once | - | TRBJ1-3 | TRBV18 | TGTGCCAGCTCACCAATTTCGGCGAGGATCTCTGGAAACACCATATATTTT | CASSPISARISGNTIYF
- | TRBD1 | TRBJ2-7 | TRBV5-1 | TGCGCCAGCAGCTTGCTACAGGGGGCGGGAGAGCAGTACTTC | CASSLLQGAGEQYF
- | - | TRBJ1-1 | TRBV5-5 | TGTGCCAGCAGCTCTTGGACAGTTTTGAACACTGAAGCTTTCTTT | CASSSWTVLNTEAFF
many | - | TRBJ1-1 | TRBV7-9 | TGTGCCAGCAGCTTAGACCTGGGGGCCAGCACTGAAGCTTTCTTT | CASSLDLGASTEAFF
- | TRBD2 | TRBJ2-7 | TRBV9 | TGTGCCAGCAGCCCGGGACTAGCGGGACTCTACGAGCAGTACTTC | CASSPGLAGLYEQYF
- | - | TRBJ2-2 | TRBV5-1 | TGCGCCAGCAGCCCAGGGGCAGGGTCTAACACCGGGGAGCTGTTTTTT | CASSPGAGSNTGELFF
- | TRBD1 | TRBJ1-1 | TRBV19 | TGTGCCAGTAGTATCCCGACAGGGGGCAGCACTGAAGCTTTCTTT | CASSIPTGGSTEAFF
- | - | TRBJ1-3 | TRBV18 | TGTGCCAGCTCACCACCATGGGCGGGATCCTCTGGAAACACCATATATTTT | CASSPPWAGSSGNTIYF
few | TRBD1 | TRBJ1-3 | TRBV18 | TGTGCCAGCTCCCCTCCGGGACAGATTGGAAACACCATATATTTT | CASSPPGQIGNTIYF
- | TRBD2 | TRBJ2-5 | TRBV7-2 | TGTGCCAGCAGCTTGGCGGGGGGGAAAGAGACCCAGTACTTC | CASSLAGGKETQYF
- | TRBD1 | TRBJ1-4 | TRBV2 | TGTGCCAGCAGGGAGACCGGGACAGTTGAAAAACTGTTTTTT | CASRETGTVEKLFF
- | - | TRBJ1-2 | TRBV2 | TGTGCCAGCAGTGTGGTAGAGAACTATGGCTACACCTTC | CASSVVENYGYTF
- | TRBD2 | TRBJ2-2 | TRBV10-3 | TGTGCCATCAGTGAGTCGACTAGCGGAAACACCGGGGAGCTGTTTTTT | CAISESTSGNTGELFF
- | - | TRBJ1-1 | TRBV27 | TGTGCCAGCAGTTTATCGCGGGAGAACACTGAAGCTTTCTTT | CASSLSRENTEAFF
few | TRBD2 | TRBJ2-4 | TRBV30 | TGTGCCTGGAGTGCATCACTAGCGGGAGGGCCGCAGTACTTC | CAWSASLAGGPQYF
- | - | TRBJ2-3 | TRBV6-7 | TGTGCCAGCAGTTGTTCGACCCCGCCGACTCCGGGTAGTACGCAGTATTTT | CASSCSTPPTPGSTQYF
few | TRBD2 | TRBJ2-3 | TRBV10-2 | TGCGCCAGCAGCATTCAGCGGGGGGGCGGGTCTACGCAGTATTTT | CASSIQRGGGSTQYF
- | - | TRBJ1-3 | TRBV2 | TGTGGGGAGAGGAACTGGGACTCTGGAAACACCATATATTTT | CGERNWDSGNTIYF
- | - | TRBJ2-1 | TRBV5-5 | TGTGCCAGCAGCCTCCTCGACACCAATGGGTACAATGAGCAGTTCTTC | CASSLLDTNGYNEQFF
- | - | TRBJ1-5 | TRBV3-1/TRBV3-2 | TGTGCCAGCAGCCAAGGATTGGGGGCGGGCAATCAGCCCCAGCATTTT | CASSQGLGAGNQPQHF
- | TRBD2 | TRBJ2-3 | TRBV20-1 | TGCAGTGCTAGTGGGACTAGCGGGAGAAGGTCAGATACGCAGTATTTT | CSASGTSGRRSDTQYF
- | - | TRBJ1-5 | TRBV28 | TGTGCCAGCAGTGGGGGGGGATATAGCAATCAGCCCCAGCATTTT | CASSGGGYSNQPQHF
- | - | TRBJ2-6 | TRBV4-3 | TGCGCCAGCAGCCCATCTTTGTCGAGGGCTGGGGCCAACGTCCTGACTTTC | CASSPSLSRAGANVLTF
- | - | TRBJ2-7 | TRBV2 | TGTGCCAGCAGGGAGTACAAGCCCCCCTACGAGCAGTACTTC | CASREYKPPYEQYF
- | - | TRBJ2-1 | TRBV5-4 | TGTGCCAGCAGCCATAAACGGAGCTCCTACAATGAGCAGTTCTTC | CASSHKRSSYNEQFF
- | - | TRBJ2-4 | TRBV28 | TGTGCCAGCAGTTCACCACCCTCTCAGGGGAGTAACATTCAGTACTTC | CASSSPPSQGSNIQYF
- | - | TRBJ1-5 | TRBV6-6 | TGTGCCAGCAGTTACTCGAGCGGGGCCCCTCAGCCCCAGCATTTT | CASSYSSGAPQPQHF
- | - | TRBJ2-2 | TRBV10-3 | TGTGCCATCAGTGAGTCATCGGGGACCGGGGAGCTGTTTTTT | CAISESSGTGELFF
- | TRBD1 | TRBJ1-2 | TRBV11-1 | TGTGCCAGCAGCTTTTCTGAGGGGGCCGGGTATGGCTACACCTTC | CASSFSEGAGYGYTF
- | - | TRBJ1-1 | TRBV7-9 | TGTGCCAGCAGCCCCCAGAGGAATAGGATGGGGGCGATGAACACTGAAGCTTTCTTT | CASSPQRNRMGAMNTEAFF
- | TRBD1 | TRBJ1-2 | TRBV6-5 | TGTGCCAGCAGTCGCGGGACAGTCTATGGCTACACCTTC | CASSRGTVYGYTF
- | TRBD1 | TRBJ2-7 | TRBV27 | TGTGCCAGCAGTCAACCGGGACAGGGGTACGAGCAGTACTTC | CASSQPGQGYEQYF
- | - | TRBJ2-7 | TRBV2 | TGTGCCAGCAGTGTTGACGGAGCCTACGAGCAGTACTTC | CASSVDGAYEQYF
few | TRBD1 | TRBJ2-7 | TRBV6-5 | TGTGCCAGCAGCCACGACGGACAGGCCTACGAGCAGTACTTC | CASSHDGQAYEQYF